This T cell receptor beta chain was captured by sequencing in a study of blood T cells in healthy people across ages. In the case of this clonotype: Its antigen is as yet unknown.

Caucasian individuals from Russia who were healthy and aged 6 to 90 acted as donors. Researchers isolated at least 6 million PBMCs per sample. Study-level findings and limits: Measured against age, TCR beta diversity per million T cells decreased in a roughly linear manner.

The authors ran a second PCR of roughly 6 to 11 cycles using a sample-barcoded 5' primer and a J-beta primer mix. A template-switch adaptor with 12 random nucleotides tagged each cDNA molecule. TCRdb reprocessed the 5' RACE reads via MiXCR and lists one record per CDR3 protein. The table has 1,800,000 or so distinct CDR3 sequences, about two fifths seen once. Trimming left V 0 bases short and J 0 bases short, with 8 bases between. The CDR3 has 15 residues. Germline V gene data show CDR1 as MGHRA and CDR2 as YSYEKL. The chain links TRBV4-1 to TRBJ1-1; D remains unclear. This TCR was recovered from a human donor in good health. The sequenced sample consisted of blood. The CDR3 DNA follows: TGCGCCAGCAGCCAAGAACCCGTACTGAACACTGAAGCTTTCTTT. Translating gives CASSQEPVLNTEAFF.